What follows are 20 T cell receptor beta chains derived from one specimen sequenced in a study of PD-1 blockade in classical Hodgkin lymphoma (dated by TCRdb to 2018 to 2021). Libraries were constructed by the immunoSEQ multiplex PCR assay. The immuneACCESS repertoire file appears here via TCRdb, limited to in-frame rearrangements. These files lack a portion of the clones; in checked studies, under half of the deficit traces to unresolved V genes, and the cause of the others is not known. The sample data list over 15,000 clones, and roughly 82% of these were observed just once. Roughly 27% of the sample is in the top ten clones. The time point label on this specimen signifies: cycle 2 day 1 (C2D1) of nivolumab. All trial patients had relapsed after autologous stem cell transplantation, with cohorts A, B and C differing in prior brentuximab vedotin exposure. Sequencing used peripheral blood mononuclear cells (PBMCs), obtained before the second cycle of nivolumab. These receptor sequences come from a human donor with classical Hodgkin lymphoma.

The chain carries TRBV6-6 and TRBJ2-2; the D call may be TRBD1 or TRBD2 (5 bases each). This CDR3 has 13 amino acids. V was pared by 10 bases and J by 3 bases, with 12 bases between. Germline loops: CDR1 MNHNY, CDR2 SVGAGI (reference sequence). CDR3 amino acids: CAIARGDTGELFF. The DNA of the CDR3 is TGTGCCATCGCGAGGGGCGACACCGGGGAGCTGTTTTTT.

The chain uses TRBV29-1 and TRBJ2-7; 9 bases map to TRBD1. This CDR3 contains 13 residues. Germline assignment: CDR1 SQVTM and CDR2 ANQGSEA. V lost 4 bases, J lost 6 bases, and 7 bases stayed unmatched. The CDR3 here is CSVGQGGGSEQYF. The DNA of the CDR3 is TGCAGCGTTGGACAGGGGGGCGGGTCCGAGCAGTACTTC.

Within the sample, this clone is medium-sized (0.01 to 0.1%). The CDR3: CASSRSYGTLNSPLHF. CDR3 bases: TGTGCCAGCAGCCGATCATACGGGACGCTCAATTCACCCCTCCACTTT. The chain has TRBV7-9 and TRBJ1-6; TRBD1 might be the D (5 bases). V gave up 5 bases and J gave up 7 bases, with 18 bases separating them. The CDR3 loop spans 16 amino acids. CDR1 and CDR2 (germline): SEHNR, FQNEAQ (reference sequence). Full variable domain (missing parts from reference TRBV7-9 and TRBJ1-6): DTGVSQNPRHKITKRGQNVTFRCDPISEHNRLYWYRQTLGQGPEFLTYFQNEAQLEKSRLLSDRFSAERPKGSFSTLEIQRTEQGDSAMYLCASSRSYGTLNSPLHFGNGTRLTVT.

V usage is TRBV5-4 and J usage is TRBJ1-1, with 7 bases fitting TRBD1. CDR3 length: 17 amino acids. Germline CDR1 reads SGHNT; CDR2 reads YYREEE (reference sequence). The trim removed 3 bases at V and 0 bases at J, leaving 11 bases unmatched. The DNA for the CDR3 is TGTGCCAGCAGCTACGACAGGGCTAGAAAAATGAACACTGAAGCTTTCTTT. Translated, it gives CASSYDRARKMNTEAFF.

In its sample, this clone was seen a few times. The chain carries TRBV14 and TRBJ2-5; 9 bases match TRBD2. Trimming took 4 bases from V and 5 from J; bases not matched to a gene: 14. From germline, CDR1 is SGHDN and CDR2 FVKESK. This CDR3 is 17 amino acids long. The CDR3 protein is CASSLAVSSGGRETQYF. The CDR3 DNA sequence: TGTGCCAGCAGCCTGGCGGTTAGTAGCGGGGGCCGGGAGACCCAGTACTTC.

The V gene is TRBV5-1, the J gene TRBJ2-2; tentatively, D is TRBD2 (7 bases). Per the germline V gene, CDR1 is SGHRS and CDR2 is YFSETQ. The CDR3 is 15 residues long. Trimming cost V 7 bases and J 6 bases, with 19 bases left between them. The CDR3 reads CASGRGAPTSGELFF. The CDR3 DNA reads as TGCGCCAGCGGACGGGGGGCTCCCACCTCCGGGGAGCTGTTTTTT.

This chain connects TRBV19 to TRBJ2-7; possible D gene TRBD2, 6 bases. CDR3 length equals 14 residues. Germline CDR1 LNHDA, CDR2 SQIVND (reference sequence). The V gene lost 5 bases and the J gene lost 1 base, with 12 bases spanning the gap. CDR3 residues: CASSGRGGSYEQYF. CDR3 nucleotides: TGTGCCAGTAGTGGAAGGGGAGGATCCTACGAGCAGTACTTC.

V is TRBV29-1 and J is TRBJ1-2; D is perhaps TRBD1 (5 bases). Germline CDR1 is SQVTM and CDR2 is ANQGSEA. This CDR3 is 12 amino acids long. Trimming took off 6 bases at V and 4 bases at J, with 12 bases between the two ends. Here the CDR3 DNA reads TGCAGCGTAACCGGGACCTCCTATGGCTACACCTTC. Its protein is CSVTGTSYGYTF.

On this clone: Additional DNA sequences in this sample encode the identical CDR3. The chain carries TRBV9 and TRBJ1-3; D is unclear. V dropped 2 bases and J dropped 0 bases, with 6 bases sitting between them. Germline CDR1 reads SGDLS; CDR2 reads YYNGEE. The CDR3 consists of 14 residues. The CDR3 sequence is CASSVEGSGNTIYF. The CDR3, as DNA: TGTGCCAGCAGCGTCGAGGGCTCTGGAAACACCATATATTTT.

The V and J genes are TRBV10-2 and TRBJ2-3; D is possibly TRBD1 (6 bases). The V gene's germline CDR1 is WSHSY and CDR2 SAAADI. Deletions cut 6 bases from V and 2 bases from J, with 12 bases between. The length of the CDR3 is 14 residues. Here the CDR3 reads CASRDSSLTDTQYF. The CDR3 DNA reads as TGCGCCAGCAGGGACAGTTCCCTCACAGATACGCAGTATTTT.

The CDR3 protein is CASSLLPYGDEQFF. CDR3 bases: TGTGCCAGCAGTTTACTCCCGTATGGGGATGAGCAGTTCTTC. The chain has TRBV27 and TRBJ2-1; D not certain. With 2 bases removed from V and 8 bases from J, the gap between germline ends came to 13 bases. Germline assignment: CDR1 MNHEY and CDR2 SMNVEV (reference sequence). This CDR3 region has 14 residues.

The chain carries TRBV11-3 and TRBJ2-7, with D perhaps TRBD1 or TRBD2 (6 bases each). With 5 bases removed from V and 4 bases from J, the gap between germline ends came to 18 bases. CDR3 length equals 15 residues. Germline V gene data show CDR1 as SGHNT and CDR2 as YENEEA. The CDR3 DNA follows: TGTGCCAGCAGCCTGAACCCCGGGGGCGGTTACGAGCAGTACTTC. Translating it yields CASSLNPGGGYEQYF.

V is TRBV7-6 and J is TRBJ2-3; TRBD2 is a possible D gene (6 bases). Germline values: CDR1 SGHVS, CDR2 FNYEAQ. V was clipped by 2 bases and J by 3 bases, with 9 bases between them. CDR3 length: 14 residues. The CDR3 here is CASSLQGGTDTQYF. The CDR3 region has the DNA TGTGCCAGCAGCTTACAGGGAGGTACAGATACGCAGTATTTT. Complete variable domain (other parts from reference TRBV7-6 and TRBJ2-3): GAGVSQSPRYKVTKRGQDVALRCDPISGHVSLYWYRQALGQGPEFLTYFNYEAQQDKSGLPNDRFSAERPEGSISTLTIQRTEQRDSAMYRCASSLQGGTDTQYFGPGTRLTVL.

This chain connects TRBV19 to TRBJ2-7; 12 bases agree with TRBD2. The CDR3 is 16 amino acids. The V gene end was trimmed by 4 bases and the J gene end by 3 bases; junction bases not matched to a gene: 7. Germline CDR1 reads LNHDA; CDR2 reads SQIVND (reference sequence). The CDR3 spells CASSTPGLAGNYEQYF. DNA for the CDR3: TGTGCCAGTAGTACCCCTGGACTAGCGGGGAACTACGAGCAGTACTTC.

The CDR3 is CASSKDRQGKGEQYF. The CDR3 region has the DNA TGTGCCAGTAGTAAGGACCGGCAGGGGAAGGGTGAGCAGTACTTC. The chain employs TRBV19 and TRBJ2-7; possible D gene TRBD1, 6 bases. Germline loops: CDR1 LNHDA, CDR2 SQIVND (reference sequence). The CDR3 sequence is 15 residues long. V was trimmed by 4 bases and J by 7 bases, leaving 20 bases between them.

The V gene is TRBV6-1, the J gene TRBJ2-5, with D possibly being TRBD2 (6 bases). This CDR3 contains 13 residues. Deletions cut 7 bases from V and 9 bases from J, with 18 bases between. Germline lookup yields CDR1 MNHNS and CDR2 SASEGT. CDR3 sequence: CASTELALPSQYF. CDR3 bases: TGTGCCAGCACCGAGCTAGCGCTTCCCTCCCAGTACTTC.

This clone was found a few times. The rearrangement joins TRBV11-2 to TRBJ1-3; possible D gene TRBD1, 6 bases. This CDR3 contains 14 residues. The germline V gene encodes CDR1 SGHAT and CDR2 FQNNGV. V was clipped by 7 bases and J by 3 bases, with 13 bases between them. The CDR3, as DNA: TGTGCCAGCACCCCGTCAGGGGATGGAAACACCATATATTTT. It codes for CASTPSGDGNTIYF. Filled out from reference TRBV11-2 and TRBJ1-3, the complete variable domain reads EAGVAQSPRYKIIEKRQSVAFWCNPISGHATLYWYQQILGQGPKLLIQFQNNGVVDDSQLPKDRFSAERLKGVDSTLKIQPAKLEDSAVYLCASTPSGDGNTIYFGEGSWLTVV.

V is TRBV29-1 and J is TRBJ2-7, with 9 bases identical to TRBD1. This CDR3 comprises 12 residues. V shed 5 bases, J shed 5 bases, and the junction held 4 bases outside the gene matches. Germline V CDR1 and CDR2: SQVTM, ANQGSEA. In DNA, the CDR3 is TGCAGCGTTAAGAGGACAGGGGACGAGCAGTACTTC. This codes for CSVKRTGDEQYF.

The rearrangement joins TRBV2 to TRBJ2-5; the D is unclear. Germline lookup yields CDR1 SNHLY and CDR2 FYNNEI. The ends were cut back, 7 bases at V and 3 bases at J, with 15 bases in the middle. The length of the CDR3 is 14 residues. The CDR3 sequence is CASMTRPSKETQYF. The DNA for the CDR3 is TGTGCCAGCATGACGAGACCATCTAAAGAGACCCAGTACTTC.

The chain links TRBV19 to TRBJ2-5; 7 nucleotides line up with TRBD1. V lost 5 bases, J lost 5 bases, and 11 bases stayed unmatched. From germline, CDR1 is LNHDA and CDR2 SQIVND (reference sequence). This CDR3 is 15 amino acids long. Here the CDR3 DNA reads TGTGCCAGTAGTTCAGGGGAGACAGGGAGCGAGACCCAGTACTTC. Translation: CASSSGETGSETQYF. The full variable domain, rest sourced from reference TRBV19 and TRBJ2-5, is DGGITQSPKYLFRKEGQNVTLSCEQNLNHDAMYWYRQDPGQGLRLIYYSQIVNDFQKGDIAEGYSVSREKKESFPLTVTSAQKNPTAFYLCASSSGETGSETQYFGPGTRLLVL.